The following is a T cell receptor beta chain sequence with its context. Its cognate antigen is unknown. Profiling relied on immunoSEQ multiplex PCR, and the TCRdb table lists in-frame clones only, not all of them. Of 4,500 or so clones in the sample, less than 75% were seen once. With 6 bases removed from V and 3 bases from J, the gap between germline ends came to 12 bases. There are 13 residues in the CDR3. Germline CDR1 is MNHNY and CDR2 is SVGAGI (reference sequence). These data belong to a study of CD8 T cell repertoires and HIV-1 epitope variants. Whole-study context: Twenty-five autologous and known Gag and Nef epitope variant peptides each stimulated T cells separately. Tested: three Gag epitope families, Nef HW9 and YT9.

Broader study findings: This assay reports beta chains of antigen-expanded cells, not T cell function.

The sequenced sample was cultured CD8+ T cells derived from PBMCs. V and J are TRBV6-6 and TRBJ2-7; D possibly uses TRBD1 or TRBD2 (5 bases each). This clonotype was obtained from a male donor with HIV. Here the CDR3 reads CASRPIGGYEQYF. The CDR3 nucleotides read TGTGCCAGCAGACCTATTGGGGGCTACGAGCAGTACTTC.